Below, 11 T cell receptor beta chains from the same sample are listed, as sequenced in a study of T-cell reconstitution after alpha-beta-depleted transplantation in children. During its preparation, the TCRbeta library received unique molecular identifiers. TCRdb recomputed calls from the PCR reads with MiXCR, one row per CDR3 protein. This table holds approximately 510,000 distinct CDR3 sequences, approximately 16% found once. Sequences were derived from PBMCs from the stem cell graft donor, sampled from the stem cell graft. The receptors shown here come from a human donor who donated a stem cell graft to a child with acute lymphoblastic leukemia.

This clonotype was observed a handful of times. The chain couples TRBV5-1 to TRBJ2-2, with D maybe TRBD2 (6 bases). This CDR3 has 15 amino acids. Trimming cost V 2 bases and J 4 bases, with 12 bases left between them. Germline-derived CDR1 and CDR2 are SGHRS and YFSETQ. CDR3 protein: CASSLTGVGTGELFF. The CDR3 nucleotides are TGCGCCAGCAGCTTAACGGGGGTCGGCACCGGGGAGCTGTTTTTT.

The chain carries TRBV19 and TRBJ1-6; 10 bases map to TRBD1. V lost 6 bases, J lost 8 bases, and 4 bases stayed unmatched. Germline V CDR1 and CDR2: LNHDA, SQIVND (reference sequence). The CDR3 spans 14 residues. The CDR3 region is CASSRDRGDSPLHF. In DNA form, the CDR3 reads TGTGCCAGTAGCCGGGACAGGGGCGATTCACCCCTCCACTTT. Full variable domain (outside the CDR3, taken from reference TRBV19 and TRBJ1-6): DGGITQSPKYLFRKEGQNVTLSCEQNLNHDAMYWYRQDPGQGLRLIYYSQIVNDFQKGDIAEGYSVSREKKESFPLTVTSAQKNPTAFYLCASSRDRGDSPLHFGNGTRLTVT.

The CDR3 here is CASSLVVSLAGRNEQFF. The CDR3, as DNA: TGCGCCAGCAGCTTGGTCGTCAGTCTAGCGGGACGCAATGAGCAGTTCTTC. The rearrangement uses TRBV5-1 and TRBJ2-1, with 9 bases aligning to TRBD2. CDR3 size: 17 residues. The germline CDR1 and CDR2 sequences are SGHRS and YFSETQ. V lost 0 bases, J lost 6 bases, and 10 bases stayed unmatched.

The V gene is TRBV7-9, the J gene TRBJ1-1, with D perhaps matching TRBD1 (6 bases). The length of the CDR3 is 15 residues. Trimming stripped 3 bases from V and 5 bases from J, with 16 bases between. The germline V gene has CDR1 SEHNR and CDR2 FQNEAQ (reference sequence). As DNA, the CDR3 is TGTGCCAGCAGCTTTATTGTCGGGGGGCTGACTGAAGCTTTCTTT. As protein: CASSFIVGGLTEAFF.

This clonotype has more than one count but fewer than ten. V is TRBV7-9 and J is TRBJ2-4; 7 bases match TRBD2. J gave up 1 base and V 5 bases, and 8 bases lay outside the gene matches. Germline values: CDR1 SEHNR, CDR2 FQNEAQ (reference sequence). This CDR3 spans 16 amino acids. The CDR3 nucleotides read TGTGCCAGCAGCCCACGGGGAGGGTGGGCCAAAAACATTCAGTACTTC. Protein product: CASSPRGGWAKNIQYF.

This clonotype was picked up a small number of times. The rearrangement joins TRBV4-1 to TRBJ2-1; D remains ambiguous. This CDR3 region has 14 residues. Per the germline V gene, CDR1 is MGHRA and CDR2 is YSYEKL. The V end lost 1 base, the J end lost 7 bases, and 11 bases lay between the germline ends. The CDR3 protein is CASSQGLGPNEQFF. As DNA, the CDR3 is TGCGCCAGCAGCCAAGGGCTAGGTCCTAATGAGCAGTTCTTC.

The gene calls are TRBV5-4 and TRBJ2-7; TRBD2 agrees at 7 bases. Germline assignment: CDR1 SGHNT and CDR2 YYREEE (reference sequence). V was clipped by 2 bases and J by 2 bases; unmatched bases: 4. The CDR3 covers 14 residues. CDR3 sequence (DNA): TGTGCCAGCAGCTTTTGGGGGACTACCTACGAGCAGTACTTC. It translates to CASSFWGTTYEQYF.

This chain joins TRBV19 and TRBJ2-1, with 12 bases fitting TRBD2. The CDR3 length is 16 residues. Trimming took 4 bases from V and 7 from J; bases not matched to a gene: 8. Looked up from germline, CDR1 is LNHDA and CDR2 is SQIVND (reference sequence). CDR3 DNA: TGTGCCAGTAGTACCCGTTGGACTAGCGGGAAGAATGAGCAGTTCTTC. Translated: CASSTRWTSGKNEQFF.

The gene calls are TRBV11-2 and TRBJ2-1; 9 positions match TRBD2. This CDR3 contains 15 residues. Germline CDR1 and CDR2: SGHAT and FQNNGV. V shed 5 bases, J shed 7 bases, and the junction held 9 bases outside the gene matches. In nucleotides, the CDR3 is TGTGCCAGCAGCCATCTAGCGGGATTGGTTAATGAGCAGTTCTTC. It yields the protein CASSHLAGLVNEQFF. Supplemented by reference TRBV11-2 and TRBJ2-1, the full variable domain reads EAGVAQSPRYKIIEKRQSVAFWCNPISGHATLYWYQQILGQGPKLLIQFQNNGVVDDSQLPKDRFSAERLKGVDSTLKIQPAKLEDSAVYLCASSHLAGLVNEQFFGPGTRLTVL.

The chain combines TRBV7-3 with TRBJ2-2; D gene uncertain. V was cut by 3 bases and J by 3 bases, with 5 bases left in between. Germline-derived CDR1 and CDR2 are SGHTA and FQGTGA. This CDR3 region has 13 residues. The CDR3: CASSFEDTGELFF. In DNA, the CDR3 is TGTGCCAGCAGCTTTGAGGACACCGGGGAGCTGTTTTTT.

CDR3 in DNA: TGTGCCAGCAGATTCCTGGACAGCTCCTACAATGAGCAGTTCTTC. Translation gives CASRFLDSSYNEQFF. The chain employs TRBV6-1 and TRBJ2-1, with D possibly matching TRBD1 (6 bases). The CDR3 has 15 amino acids. CDR1 MNHNS and CDR2 SASEGT come from the germline V gene. Deletions cut 6 bases from V and 0 bases from J, with 12 bases between.